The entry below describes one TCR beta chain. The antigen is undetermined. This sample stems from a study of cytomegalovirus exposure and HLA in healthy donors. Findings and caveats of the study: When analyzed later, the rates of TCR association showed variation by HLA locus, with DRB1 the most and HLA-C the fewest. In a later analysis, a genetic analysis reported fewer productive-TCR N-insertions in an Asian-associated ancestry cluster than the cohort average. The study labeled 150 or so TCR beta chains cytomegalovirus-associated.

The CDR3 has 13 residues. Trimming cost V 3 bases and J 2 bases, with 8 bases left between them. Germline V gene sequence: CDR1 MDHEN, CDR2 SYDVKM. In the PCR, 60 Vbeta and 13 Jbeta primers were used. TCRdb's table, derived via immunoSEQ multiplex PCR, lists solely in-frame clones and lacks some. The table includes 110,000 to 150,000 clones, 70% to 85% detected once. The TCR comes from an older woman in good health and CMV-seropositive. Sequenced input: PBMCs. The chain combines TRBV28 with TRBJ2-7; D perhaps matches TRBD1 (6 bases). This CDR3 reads CASSFTGTYEQYF. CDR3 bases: TGTGCCAGCAGTTTTACAGGGACCTACGAGCAGTACTTC. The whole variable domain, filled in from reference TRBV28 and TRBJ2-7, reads DVKVTQSSRYLVKRTGEKVFLECVQDMDHENMFWYRQDPGLGLRLIYFSYDVKMKEKGDIPEGYSVSREKKERFSLILESASTNQTSMYLCASSFTGTYEQYFGPGTRLTVT.